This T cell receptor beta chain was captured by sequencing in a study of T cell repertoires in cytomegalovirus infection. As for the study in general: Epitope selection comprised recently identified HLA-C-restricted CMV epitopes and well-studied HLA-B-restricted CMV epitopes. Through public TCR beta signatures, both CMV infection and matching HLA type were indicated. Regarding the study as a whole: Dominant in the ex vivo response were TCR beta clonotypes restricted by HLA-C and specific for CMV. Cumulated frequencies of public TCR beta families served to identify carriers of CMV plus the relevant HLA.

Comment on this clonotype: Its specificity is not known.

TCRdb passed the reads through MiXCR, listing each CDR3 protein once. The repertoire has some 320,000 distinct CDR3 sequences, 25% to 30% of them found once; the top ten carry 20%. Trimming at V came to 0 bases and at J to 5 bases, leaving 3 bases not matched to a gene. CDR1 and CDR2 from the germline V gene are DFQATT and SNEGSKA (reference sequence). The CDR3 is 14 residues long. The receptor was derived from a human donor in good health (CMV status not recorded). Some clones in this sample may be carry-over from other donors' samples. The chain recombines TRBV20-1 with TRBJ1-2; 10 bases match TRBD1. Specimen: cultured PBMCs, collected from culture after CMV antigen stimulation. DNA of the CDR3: TGCAGTGCTAGAGAGGACAGGGGGAGGTATGGCTACACCTTC. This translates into CSAREDRGRYGYTF.